This TCR beta chain was recovered during a study of T-cell reconstitution after alpha-beta-depleted transplantation in children (dated by TCRdb to the mid-2010s). Some background on the complete study: The study quantitatively tracked T-cell immune reconstitution after TCRalphabeta/CD19-depleted allogeneic hematopoietic cell transplantation in children using TCR repertoire profiling.

Taken from the germline V gene, the CDR1 and CDR2 loops are SGHRS and YFSETQ. The CDR3 sequence holds 14 residues, the cysteine and phenylalanine included. Of the read, only the CDR3 DNA is kept; its 42 bases are in frame from base 1. V loses 0 bases of germline sequence and J loses 10 bases, and the interval between the two ends is 16 bases. Receptors were amplified or captured by PCR. TCRdb records Illumina HiSeq 2500 as the sequencer. To normalize quantification of the TCRbeta repertoire, the TCR libraries were built with molecular barcoding that relied on unique molecular identifiers. TCRdb redid the processing of the public reads, applying fastp at Q25 and MiXCR, and retained in-frame beta chains. One record per CDR3 amino acid sequence lists the most common genes and DNA. The sample yields a few hundred thousand distinct CDR3 sequences; 10% were counted once. Around 2.5% of the sample belongs to the ten largest clones.

As for this clonotype: Its antigen is still unknown. Per-base quality was not reported, and no clone a single base away is much larger than it.

This receptor was identified in a human donor who donated a stem cell graft to a child with acute lymphoblastic leukemia. The rearrangement combines TRBV5-1 with TRBJ1-1; TRBD1 is a possible D gene, resting on 5 matching bases. The sequenced sample was PBMCs from the stem cell graft donor, obtained from the stem cell graft. For the CDR3, the sequence is CASSLGGRSDGAFF. The nucleotide sequence reads TGCGCCAGCAGCTTGGGGGGCAGGTCCGATGGAGCTTTCTTT. Here the CDR3 is joined to the reference TRBV5-1 and TRBJ1-1 genes, and the full variable domain is: KAGVTQTPRYLIKTRGQQVTLSCSPISGHRSVSWYQQTPGQGLQFLFEYFSETQRNKGNFPGRFSGRQFSNSRSEMNVSTLELGDSALYLCASSLGGRSDGAFFGQGTRLTVV.